The sequence of this TCR beta chain was determined in a study of T-cell reconstitution after alpha-beta-depleted transplantation in children. This clonotype was seen at least ten times. This CDR3 comprises 17 residues. J gave up 6 bases and V 6 bases, and 18 bases lay outside the gene matches. This sample's TCRbeta library carried unique molecular identifier barcodes. Each CDR3 protein gets one entry after TCRdb re-called the PCR reads with MiXCR. The sample lists about 230,000 distinct CDR3 sequences, approximately 12% occurring once. The source material was PBMCs from the stem cell graft donor, sampled from the stem cell graft. This sequence joins TRBV12-3 or TRBV12-4 and TRBJ2-7, with 9 bases identical to TRBD1. The clonotype was recovered from a human donor who donated a stem cell graft to a child with acute lymphoblastic leukemia. CDR3 sequence: CASRSSTGGSSMAEQYF. The CDR3 nucleotides read TGTGCCAGCAGGTCGTCAACAGGGGGCTCTTCTATGGCCGAGCAGTACTTC.